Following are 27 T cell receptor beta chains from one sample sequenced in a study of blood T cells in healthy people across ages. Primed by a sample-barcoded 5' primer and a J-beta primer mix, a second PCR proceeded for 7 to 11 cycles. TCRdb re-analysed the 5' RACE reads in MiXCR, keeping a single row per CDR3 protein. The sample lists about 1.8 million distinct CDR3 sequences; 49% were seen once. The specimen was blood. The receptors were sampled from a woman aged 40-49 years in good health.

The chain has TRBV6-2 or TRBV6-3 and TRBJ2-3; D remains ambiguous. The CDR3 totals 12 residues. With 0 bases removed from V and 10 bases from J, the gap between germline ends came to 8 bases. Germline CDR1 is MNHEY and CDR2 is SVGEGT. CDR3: CASSYSKRPQYF. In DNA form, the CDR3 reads TGTGCCAGCAGTTACTCGAAGAGGCCGCAGTATTTT.

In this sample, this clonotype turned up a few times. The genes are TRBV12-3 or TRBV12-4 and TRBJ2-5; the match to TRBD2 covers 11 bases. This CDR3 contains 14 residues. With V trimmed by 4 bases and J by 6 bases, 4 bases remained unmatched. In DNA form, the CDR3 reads TGTGCCAGCAGTTCCTCTAGCGGGGGGCAGACCCAGTACTTC. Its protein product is CASSSSSGGQTQYF.

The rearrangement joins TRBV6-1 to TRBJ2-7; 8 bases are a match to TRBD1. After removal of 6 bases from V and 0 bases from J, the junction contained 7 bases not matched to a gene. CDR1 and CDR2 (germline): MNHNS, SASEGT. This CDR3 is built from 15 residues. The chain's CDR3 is CASRDRDRSSYEQYF. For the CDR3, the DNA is TGTGCCAGCAGAGACCGGGACAGGTCCTCCTACGAGCAGTACTTC.

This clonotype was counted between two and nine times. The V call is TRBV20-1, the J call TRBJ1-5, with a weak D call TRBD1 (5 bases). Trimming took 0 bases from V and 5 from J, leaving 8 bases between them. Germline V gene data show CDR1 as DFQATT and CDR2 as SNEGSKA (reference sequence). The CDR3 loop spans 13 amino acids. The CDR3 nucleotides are TGCAGTGCTAGAGAGACAGTAGATCAGCCCCAGCATTTT. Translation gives CSARETVDQPQHF.

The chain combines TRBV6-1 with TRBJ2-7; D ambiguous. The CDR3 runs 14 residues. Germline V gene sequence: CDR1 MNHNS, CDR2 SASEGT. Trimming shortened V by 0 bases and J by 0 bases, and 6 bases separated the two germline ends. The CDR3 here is CASSEAASSYEQYF. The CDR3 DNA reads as TGTGCCAGCAGTGAAGCGGCATCCTCCTACGAGCAGTACTTC.

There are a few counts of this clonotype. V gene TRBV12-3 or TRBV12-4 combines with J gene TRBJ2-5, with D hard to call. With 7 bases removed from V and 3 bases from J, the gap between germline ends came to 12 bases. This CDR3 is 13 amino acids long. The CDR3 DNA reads TGTGCCAGCAATCCGGATTTCGAAGAGACCCAGTACTTC. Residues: CASNPDFEETQYF.

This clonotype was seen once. The CDR3 protein is CASSLGQSPYGYTF. The CDR3 nucleotides are TGTGCCAGCAGCTTAGGACAGTCCCCCTATGGCTACACCTTC. This sequence joins TRBV7-9 and TRBJ1-2; the D gene is possibly TRBD1 (5 bases). Germline V lookup: CDR1 SEHNR, CDR2 FQNEAQ (reference sequence). This CDR3 has 14 amino acids. The V end was cut by 1 base, the J end by 4 bases, with 10 bases between.

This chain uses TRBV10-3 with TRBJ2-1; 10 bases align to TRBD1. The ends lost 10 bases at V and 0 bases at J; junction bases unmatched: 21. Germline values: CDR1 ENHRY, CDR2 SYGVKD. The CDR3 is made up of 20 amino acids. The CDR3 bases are TGTGCCACCCTACCGGCCCGGGGACAGGGGTCTCCTAGCTCCTACAATGAGCAGTTCTTC. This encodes CATLPARGQGSPSSYNEQFF.

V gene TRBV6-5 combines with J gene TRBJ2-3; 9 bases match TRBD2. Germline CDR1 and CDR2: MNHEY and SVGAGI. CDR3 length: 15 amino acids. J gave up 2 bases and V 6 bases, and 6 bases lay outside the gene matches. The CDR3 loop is CASRPAGGPTDTQYF. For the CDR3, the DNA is TGTGCCAGCAGGCCAGCGGGGGGACCCACAGATACGCAGTATTTT.

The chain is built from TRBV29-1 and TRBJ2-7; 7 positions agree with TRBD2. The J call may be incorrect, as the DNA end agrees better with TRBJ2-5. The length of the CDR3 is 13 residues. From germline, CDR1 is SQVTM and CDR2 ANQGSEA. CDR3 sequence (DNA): TGCAGCGTTGAAGGAGCTAGCGGAGAGACCCAGTACTTC. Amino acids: CSVEGASGETQYF.

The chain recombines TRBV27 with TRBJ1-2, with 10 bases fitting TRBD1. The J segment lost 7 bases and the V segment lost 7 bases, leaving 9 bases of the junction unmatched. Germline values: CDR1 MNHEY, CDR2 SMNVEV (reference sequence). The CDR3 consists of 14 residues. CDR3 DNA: TGTGCCAGCAAACCGGGACAGGGGTTTGCTGGCTACACCTTC. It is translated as CASKPGQGFAGYTF.

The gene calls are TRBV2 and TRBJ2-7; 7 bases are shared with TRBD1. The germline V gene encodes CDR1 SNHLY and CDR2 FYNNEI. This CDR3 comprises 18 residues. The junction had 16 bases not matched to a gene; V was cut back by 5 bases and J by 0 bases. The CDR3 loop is CASSPLSRDSLSSYEQYF. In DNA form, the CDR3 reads TGTGCCAGCAGTCCCCTTAGCCGGGACAGCCTAAGCTCCTACGAGCAGTACTTC.

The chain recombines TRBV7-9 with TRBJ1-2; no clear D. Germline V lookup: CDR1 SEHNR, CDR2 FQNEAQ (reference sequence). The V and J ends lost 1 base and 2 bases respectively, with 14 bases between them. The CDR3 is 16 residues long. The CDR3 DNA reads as TGTGCCAGCAGCTTAGGAGTCACCAGCGCCAACTATGGCTACACCTTC. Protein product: CASSLGVTSANYGYTF.

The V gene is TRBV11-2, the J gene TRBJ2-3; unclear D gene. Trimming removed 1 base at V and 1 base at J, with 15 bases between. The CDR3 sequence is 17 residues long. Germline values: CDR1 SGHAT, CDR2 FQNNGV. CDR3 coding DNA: TGTGCCAGCAGCTTAGGTAGGCGGAATCGACGCACAGATACGCAGTATTTT. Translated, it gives CASSLGRRNRRTDTQYF.

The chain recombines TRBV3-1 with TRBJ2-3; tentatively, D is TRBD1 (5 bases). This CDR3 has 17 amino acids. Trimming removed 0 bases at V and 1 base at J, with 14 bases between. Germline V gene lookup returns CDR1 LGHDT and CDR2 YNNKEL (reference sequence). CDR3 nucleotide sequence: TGTGCCAGCAGCCAAGAGTTAGCAGGGTCCCGCACAGATACGCAGTATTTT. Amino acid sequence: CASSQELAGSRTDTQYF.

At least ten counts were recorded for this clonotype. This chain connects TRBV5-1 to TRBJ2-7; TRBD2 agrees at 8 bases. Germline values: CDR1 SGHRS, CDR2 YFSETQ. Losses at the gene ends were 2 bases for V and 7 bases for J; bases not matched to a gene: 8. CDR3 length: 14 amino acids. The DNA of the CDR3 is TGCGCCAGCAGCTTAAGCGGGGGACTAGAAGAGCAGTACTTC. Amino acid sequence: CASSLSGGLEEQYF.

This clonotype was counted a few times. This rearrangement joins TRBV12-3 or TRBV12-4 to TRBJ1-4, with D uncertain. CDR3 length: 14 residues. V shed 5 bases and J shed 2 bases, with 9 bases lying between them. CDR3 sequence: CASSASLTNEKLFF. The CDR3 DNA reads TGTGCCAGCAGTGCCAGTTTGACTAATGAAAAACTGTTTTTT.

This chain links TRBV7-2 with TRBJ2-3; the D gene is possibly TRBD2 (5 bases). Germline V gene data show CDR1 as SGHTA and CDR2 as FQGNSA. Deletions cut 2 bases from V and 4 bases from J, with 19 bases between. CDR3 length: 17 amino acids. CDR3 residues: CASSLNVLAHRADTQYF. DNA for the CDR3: TGTGCCAGCAGCTTAAACGTGTTAGCGCATCGCGCAGATACGCAGTATTTT. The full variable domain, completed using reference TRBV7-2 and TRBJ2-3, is GAGVSQSPSNKVTEKGKDVELRCDPISGHTALYWYRQSLGQGLEFLIYFQGNSAPDKSGLPSDRFSAERTGGSVSTLTIQRTQQEDSAVYLCASSLNVLAHRADTQYFGPGTRLTVL.

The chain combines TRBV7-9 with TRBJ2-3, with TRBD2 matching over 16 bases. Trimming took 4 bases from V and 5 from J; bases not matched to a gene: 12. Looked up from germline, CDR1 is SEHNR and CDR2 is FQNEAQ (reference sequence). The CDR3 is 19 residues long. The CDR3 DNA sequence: TGTGCCAGCAGCTCCAAACGTGGGACTAGCGGGGGGGAACGAGATACGCAGTATTTT. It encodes CASSSKRGTSGGERDTQYF. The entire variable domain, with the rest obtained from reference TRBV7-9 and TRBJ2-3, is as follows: DTGVSQNPRHKITKRGQNVTFRCDPISEHNRLYWYRQTLGQGPEFLTYFQNEAQLEKSRLLSDRFSAERPKGSFSTLEIQRTEQGDSAMYLCASSSKRGTSGGERDTQYFGPGTRLTVL.

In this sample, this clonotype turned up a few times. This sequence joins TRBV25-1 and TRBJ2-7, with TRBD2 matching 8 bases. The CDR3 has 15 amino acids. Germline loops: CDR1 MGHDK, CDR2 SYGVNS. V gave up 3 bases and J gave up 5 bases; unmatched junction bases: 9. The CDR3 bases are TGTGCCAGCAGTGAGGGCCAGCGGGGGATCGACGAGCAGTACTTC. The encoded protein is CASSEGQRGIDEQYF.

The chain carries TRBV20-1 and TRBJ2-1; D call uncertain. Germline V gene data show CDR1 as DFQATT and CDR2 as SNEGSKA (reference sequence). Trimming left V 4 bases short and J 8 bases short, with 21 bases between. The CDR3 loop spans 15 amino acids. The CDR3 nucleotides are TGCAGTGCTACCCCAATTGCGGCACCTTACCATGAGCAGTTCTTC. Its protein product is CSATPIAAPYHEQFF.

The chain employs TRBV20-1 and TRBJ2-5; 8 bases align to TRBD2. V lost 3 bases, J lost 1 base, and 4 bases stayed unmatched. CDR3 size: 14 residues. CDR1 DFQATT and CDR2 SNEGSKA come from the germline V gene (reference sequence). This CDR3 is CSASSGELQETQYF. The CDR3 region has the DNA TGCAGTGCTAGTAGCGGGGAGCTCCAAGAGACCCAGTACTTC.

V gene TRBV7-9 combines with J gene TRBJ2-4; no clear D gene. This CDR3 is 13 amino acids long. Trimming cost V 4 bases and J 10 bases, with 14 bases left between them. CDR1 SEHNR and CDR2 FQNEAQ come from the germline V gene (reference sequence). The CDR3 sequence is CASSSVDSAIQYF. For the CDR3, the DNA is TGTGCCAGCAGCTCCGTTGATTCAGCTATTCAGTACTTC.

DNA for the CDR3: TGTGCCAGCAGCCCTTGGGGGACAGAAGGGGATTCACCCCTCCACTTT. It specifies CASSPWGTEGDSPLHF. This sequence joins TRBV5-4 and TRBJ1-6; 7 bases are a match to TRBD1. Trimming cost V 4 bases and J 8 bases; bases outside gene matches: 12. The germline V gene has CDR1 SGHNT and CDR2 YYREEE (reference sequence). The CDR3 extends over 16 amino acids.

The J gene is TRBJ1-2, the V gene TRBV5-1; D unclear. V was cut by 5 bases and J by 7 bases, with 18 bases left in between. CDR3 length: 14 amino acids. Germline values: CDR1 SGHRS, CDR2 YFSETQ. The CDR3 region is CASSTPSFEGGYTF. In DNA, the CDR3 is TGCGCCAGCAGTACCCCAAGTTTCGAGGGTGGCTACACCTTC.

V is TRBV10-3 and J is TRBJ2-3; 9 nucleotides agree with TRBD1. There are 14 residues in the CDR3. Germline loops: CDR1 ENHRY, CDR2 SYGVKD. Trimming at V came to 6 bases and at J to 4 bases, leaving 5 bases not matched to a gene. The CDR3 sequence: CAISGTGSSDTQYF. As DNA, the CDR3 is TGTGCCATCAGCGGGACAGGGAGCTCAGATACGCAGTATTTT.

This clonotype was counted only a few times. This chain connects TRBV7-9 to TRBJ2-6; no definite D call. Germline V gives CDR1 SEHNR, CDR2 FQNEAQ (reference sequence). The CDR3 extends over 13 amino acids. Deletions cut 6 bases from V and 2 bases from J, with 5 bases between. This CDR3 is CASRVPGANVLTF. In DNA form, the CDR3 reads TGTGCCAGCAGGGTTCCTGGGGCCAACGTCCTGACTTTC.